Following are 2 T cell receptor beta chains from one sample sequenced in a study of T cell responses to AZD1222 COVID-19 vaccine. Libraries were prepared by immunoSEQ multiplex PCR; TCRdb keeps only in-frame clonotypes and omits some of them. The sample holds 150,000 or so clones; roughly 89% are singletons and the top ten take approximately 6%. The sample here was peripheral blood, taken on day 0 of AZD1222 vaccination. The receptors here all came from an adult in good health.

The chain carries TRBV6-5 and TRBJ1-5; no clear D gene. This CDR3 is built from 14 residues. The germline gives CDR1 MNHEY, CDR2 SVGAGI. V was pared by 0 bases and J by 6 bases, with 9 bases between. The CDR3 here is CASSYSIGSQPQHF. The DNA for the CDR3 is TGTGCCAGCAGTTACTCGATCGGGAGTCAGCCCCAGCATTTT.

The CDR3 DNA reads as TGTGCCTGGAGTAGTGGCCGGGGGAACTATGGCTACACCTTC. Translating gives CAWSSGRGNYGYTF. The chain employs TRBV30 and TRBJ1-2, with a tentative D call TRBD1 (5 bases). CDR1 and CDR2 (germline): GTSNPN, SVGIG (reference sequence). The V end lost 2 bases, the J end lost 2 bases, and 12 bases lay between the germline ends. This CDR3 region has 14 residues.